Included here is one TCR beta chain sequence, with context. The antigen remains undetermined. A much larger clone lies one base from this, so it may be a read error. This CDR3 has 16 residues. Germline lookup yields CDR1 LGHNA and CDR2 YSLEER. The sample is drawn from a study of blood T cells in healthy people across ages. Regarding the study as a whole: Diversity was higher, and naive CD4+ cells more numerous, in long-lived donors than in aged donors. PBMCs went unsorted, and a conclusive naive versus antigen-experienced comparison was therefore prevented. Researchers deemed the diversity estimates from one million T cells underestimates.

A second 7 to 11 cycle PCR used barcoded and J-beta primers. TCRdb recomputed calls from the 5' RACE reads with MiXCR, one row per CDR3 protein. The sample has about 930,000 distinct CDR3 sequences; around 29% are singletons. These data are also associated with another study on T cells of mothers and their children. That report adds: Researchers report slightly higher, though non-significant, overlap in related mother-child pairs than in unrelated pairs.

The chain recombines TRBV4-3 with TRBJ1-6; no clear D gene. Material for sequencing was blood. This receptor was obtained from a woman aged 40 to 55 in good health. CDR3 coding DNA: TGCGCCAGCAGCCAAGAGGGCGGGGATCTGGGCTCACCCCCCCACTTT. Its protein is CASSQEGGDLGSPPHF.